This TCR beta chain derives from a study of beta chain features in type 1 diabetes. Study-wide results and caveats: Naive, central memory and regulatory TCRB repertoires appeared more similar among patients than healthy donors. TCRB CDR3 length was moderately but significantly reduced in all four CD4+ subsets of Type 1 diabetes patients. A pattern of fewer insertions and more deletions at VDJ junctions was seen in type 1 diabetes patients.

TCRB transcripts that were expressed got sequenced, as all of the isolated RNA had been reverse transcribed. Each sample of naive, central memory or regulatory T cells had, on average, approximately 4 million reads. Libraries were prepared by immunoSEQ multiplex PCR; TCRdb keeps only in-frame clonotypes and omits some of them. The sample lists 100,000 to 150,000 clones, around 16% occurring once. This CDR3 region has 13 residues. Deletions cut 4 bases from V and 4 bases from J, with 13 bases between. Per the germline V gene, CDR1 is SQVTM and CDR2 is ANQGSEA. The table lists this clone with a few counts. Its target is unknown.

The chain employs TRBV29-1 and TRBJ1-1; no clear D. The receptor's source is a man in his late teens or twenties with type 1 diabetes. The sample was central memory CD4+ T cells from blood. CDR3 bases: TGCAGCGTTGGCACGGGTTTCGGCACTGAAGCTTTCTTT. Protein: CSVGTGFGTEAFF.